A single sample gave rise to the 24 T cell receptor beta chains below, sequenced in a study of molecular identifiers for immune sequencing clone quantification (dated 2018 in TCRdb). Library method: PCR. These reads were obtained on an Illumina HiSeq 4000. The public reads were quality trimmed at Q25 with fastp and then assembled into clones with MiXCR by TCRdb, keeping productive beta chains. Each entry is one CDR3 protein sequence, shown with its most common DNA and genes. The sample profile shows 490,000 or so distinct CDR3 sequences; 20% to 25% of them were found once. The top ten clonotypes cover about 0.8% of the sample. The sequencing input was naive CD8+ T cells from blood, with Jurkat cell RNA spiked in. In the paper's terms, the cell subset or site label means: FACS-sorted CD8+CD4-CCR7+CD45RA+ naive T cells. The receptors originated from a human donor in good health. Some libraries in this study had Jurkat cell RNA spiked in.

This clonotype was recorded only once. At one boundary the junction diverges from the germline segment, which might be a read error. This rearrangement joins TRBV12-3 or TRBV12-4 to TRBJ2-5, with 14 bases matching TRBD2. The CDR3 contains 16 residues. DNA of the CDR3: TGTGTCAGCAGTTCGACTAGCGGGGGGGCCAGAGAGACCCAGTACTTC. This codes for CVSSSTSGGARETQYF.

This clonotype was picked up many times. V gene TRBV28 combines with J gene TRBJ2-3, with D possibly TRBD1 on 6 matching bases. Germline loops: CDR1 MDHEN, CDR2 SYDVKM. Trimming removed 2 bases from V and 1 base from J, with 10 bases in between. This CDR3 has 15 amino acids. Written as DNA, the CDR3 is TGTGCCAGCAGTTTAACGCCAGGGGGCACAGATACGCAGTATTTT. This gives the protein CASSLTPGGTDTQYF.

The chain has TRBV28 and TRBJ1-5; no definite D call. V dropped 8 bases and J dropped 5 bases, with 10 bases sitting between them. This CDR3 comprises 12 residues. Germline CDR1 reads MDHEN; CDR2 reads SYDVKM. The CDR3 DNA reads TGTGCCAGCGCCCTTTGGGATCAGCCCCAGCATTTT. This codes for CASALWDQPQHF.

As regards this clonotype: A read error may explain this, as a much larger clone is one base away. This rearrangement joins TRBV27 to TRBJ2-3; D is unresolved. Per germline, CDR1 MNHEY and CDR2 SMNVEV (reference sequence). This CDR3 contains 15 residues. The CDR3 nucleotides are TGTGCCAGCGGTTTACGCCCCGCGGGCACAGATACGCAGTATTTT. As protein: CASGLRPAGTDTQYF.

This clonotype has just a few counts. The V call is TRBV11-2, the J call TRBJ2-1; D perhaps matches TRBD1 (5 bases). V was trimmed by 1 base and J by 6 bases, leaving 10 bases between them. Germline V gene lookup returns CDR1 SGHAT and CDR2 FQNNGV. The CDR3 loop spans 14 amino acids. This CDR3 reads CASSLASQGNEQFF. The CDR3 coding sequence is TGTGCCAGCAGCTTAGCCTCGCAGGGCAATGAGCAGTTCTTC.

The V call is TRBV13, the J call TRBJ1-3, with D tentatively TRBD1 (5 bases). The CDR3 extends over 15 amino acids. Deletions cut 4 bases from V and 0 bases from J, with 10 bases between. Germline V gene lookup returns CDR1 PRHDT and CDR2 FYEKMQ (reference sequence). The CDR3 here is CASSSGPTSGNTIYF. Written as DNA, the CDR3 is TGTGCCAGCAGCTCAGGGCCTACCTCTGGAAACACCATATATTTT.

This clonotype was observed at least ten times. The rearrangement uses TRBV19 and TRBJ1-5, with TRBD1 identical over 11 bases. Germline V lookup: CDR1 LNHDA, CDR2 SQIVND (reference sequence). V gave up 4 bases and J gave up 3 bases; unmatched junction bases: 11. The CDR3 covers 18 residues. CDR3 DNA: TGTGCCAGTAGTACCCCCCCCGGACAGGGGGCTTACAATCAGCCCCAGCATTTT. Protein product: CASSTPPGQGAYNQPQHF.

The chain employs TRBV27 and TRBJ2-7; D is unresolved. The CDR3 is made up of 15 amino acids. Looked up from germline, CDR1 is MNHEY and CDR2 is SMNVEV (reference sequence). Trimming pared 3 bases from V and 0 bases from J, leaving 12 bases between. CDR3 sequence: CASSLAARSSYEQYF. The CDR3 nucleotides read TGTGCCAGCAGTTTGGCGGCAAGGAGCTCCTACGAGCAGTACTTC.

The V gene is TRBV30, the J gene TRBJ1-3; no reliable D call. V gave up 3 bases and J gave up 2 bases, with 11 bases separating them. The CDR3 length is 14 residues. The germline V gene has CDR1 GTSNPN and CDR2 SVGIG (reference sequence). CDR3 bases: TGTGCCTGGAGCAGCTGGGTAACTGGAAACACCATATATTTT. Residues: CAWSSWVTGNTIYF.

This chain connects TRBV5-1 to TRBJ1-4, with a possible D match to TRBD1 (6 bases). The CDR3 contains 15 residues. Trimming took 6 bases from V and 2 from J, leaving 14 bases between them. Germline V gene sequence: CDR1 SGHRS, CDR2 YFSETQ. The CDR3 here is CASKSGESTNEKLFF. The CDR3, as DNA: TGCGCCAGCAAGTCAGGGGAAAGCACTAATGAAAAACTGTTTTTT.

This clonotype has a handful of counts. V is TRBV16 and J is TRBJ2-7; no definite D call. Germline values: CDR1 KGHSY, CDR2 FQNENV. The CDR3 covers 15 residues. The V end was cut by 3 bases, the J end by 1 base, with 13 bases between. CDR3 nucleotides: TGTGCCAGCAGCCACCCCGAGCAGGTTTCCTACGAGCAGTACTTC. Translation gives CASSHPEQVSYEQYF.

This clonotype was observed at least ten times. This chain connects TRBV28 to TRBJ2-3, with 7 bases lining up with TRBD1. V shed 9 bases, J shed 0 bases, and the junction held 12 bases outside the gene matches. This CDR3 has 16 amino acids. Germline V gene lookup returns CDR1 MDHEN and CDR2 SYDVKM. CDR3 coding DNA: TGTGCCAGTGGGGACAGCCCAAAATCTAGCACAGATACGCAGTATTTT. This gives the protein CASGDSPKSSTDTQYF.

This clonotype came up many times. V is TRBV12-5 and J is TRBJ2-7, with 9 bases lining up with TRBD1. Germline V gene data show CDR1 as LGHNT and CDR2 as FRNRAP. V was clipped by 4 bases and J by 0 bases; unmatched bases: 4. The CDR3 consists of 15 residues. In DNA, the CDR3 is TGTGCTAGTGGTTCCACAGGGGGCGGCTCCTACGAGCAGTACTTC. The encoded protein is CASGSTGGGSYEQYF.

The table lists this clonotype with a few counts. The rearrangement uses TRBV3-1 and TRBJ2-1; 13 positions match TRBD2. The CDR3 runs 18 residues. Germline V gene data show CDR1 as LGHDT and CDR2 as YNNKEL (reference sequence). V was pared by 3 bases and J by 14 bases, with 19 bases of the junction left unmatched. The DNA for the CDR3 is TGTGCCAGCAGCCACACCACGGGACTAGCGGGGAACCACCACGAGGAGTTCTTC. This sequence encodes CASSHTTGLAGNHHEEFF.

In the case of this clonotype: Being one base from a much bigger clone, this may be a read error. V is TRBV27 and J is TRBJ1-5, with a weak D call TRBD1 (5 bases). Germline CDR1 is MNHEY and CDR2 is SMNVEV (reference sequence). The CDR3 sequence is 14 residues long. CDR3 nucleotides: TGTGCCAGCGGTTTCCAGGGAATGAATCAGCCCCAGCATTTT. Amino acid sequence: CASGFQGMNQPQHF.

This clonotype was seen a few times. This sequence joins TRBV4-1 and TRBJ2-1; the D call may be TRBD1 or TRBD2 (6 bases each). This CDR3 comprises 13 residues. Germline values: CDR1 MGHRA, CDR2 YSYEKL. V lost 4 bases and J 10 bases, leaving 14 bases between the germline ends. The CDR3 DNA reads as TGCGCCAGCAGCCCTATGGGAGGACAGGAGCAGTTCTTC. Translating it yields CASSPMGGQEQFF.

The table lists this clonotype with many counts. This chain joins TRBV5-1 and TRBJ2-3; 9 bases fit TRBD1. Germline V lookup: CDR1 SGHRS, CDR2 YFSETQ. CDR3 length: 18 residues. Trimming took 4 bases from V and 1 from J; bases not matched to a gene: 13. The CDR3 region has the DNA TGCGCCAGCAGCGCAAAAAACCTAGGGACAGGGCGCACAGATACGCAGTATTTT. Amino acid sequence: CASSAKNLGTGRTDTQYF.

This clonotype has just a few counts. V gene TRBV5-4 combines with J gene TRBJ2-2; possible D gene TRBD2, 5 bases. Germline CDR1 and CDR2: SGHNT and YYREEE (reference sequence). This CDR3 is 17 amino acids long. V lost 0 bases and J 0 bases, leaving 12 bases between the germline ends. The CDR3 sequence: CASSLGVRGPNTGELFF. DNA for the CDR3: TGTGCCAGCAGCTTGGGGGTTCGGGGTCCGAACACCGGGGAGCTGTTTTTT.

This clonotype was recorded at least ten times. The CDR3 region has the DNA TGTGCCTGGAGGGTTGGACAGCTGACTGAAGCTTTCTTT. Amino acids: CAWRVGQLTEAFF. V gene TRBV30 combines with J gene TRBJ1-1; D is perhaps TRBD1 (6 bases). Germline V gives CDR1 GTSNPN, CDR2 SVGIG (reference sequence). This CDR3 is built from 13 residues. V was cut by 3 bases and J by 5 bases, with 13 bases left in between.

This clonotype was seen a few times. A single base separates this from a much larger clone, so it may be a read error. This chain connects TRBV7-9 to TRBJ2-3; 9 bases agree with TRBD1. With 5 bases clipped from V and 4 bases from J, the junction kept 4 bases outside the gene matches. The CDR3 runs to 14 residues. Germline V CDR1 and CDR2: SEHNR, FQNEAQ (reference sequence). CDR3 sequence: CASSRQGVADTQYF. CDR3 bases: TGTGCCAGCAGCCGACAGGGGGTAGCAGATACGCAGTATTTT.

In its sample, this clonotype was seen many times. V gene TRBV3-1 combines with J gene TRBJ1-1; D not certain. CDR3 length: 14 amino acids. From germline, CDR1 is LGHDT and CDR2 YNNKEL (reference sequence). The V and J ends lost 4 bases and 1 base respectively, with 10 bases between them. CDR3 DNA sequence: TGTGCCAGCAGCCCAAACTGGGGGAACACTGAAGCTTTCTTT. Protein product: CASSPNWGNTEAFF.

The chain uses TRBV29-1 and TRBJ2-1; a possible D gene is TRBD1 (6 bases). Germline CDR1 reads SQVTM; CDR2 reads ANQGSEA. V was pared by 7 bases and J by 0 bases, with 13 bases between. This CDR3 region has 14 residues. The CDR3, as DNA: TGCAGCGGGGTAGGGACACACTCCTACAATGAGCAGTTCTTC. Protein sequence: CSGVGTHSYNEQFF.

The rearrangement links TRBV4-1 to TRBJ1-1; TRBD1 aligns across 9 bases. Germline trimming cut 1 base from V and 6 bases from J; bases unmatched to any gene: 3. In germline, CDR1 is MGHRA, CDR2 YSYEKL. The CDR3 contains 14 residues. The CDR3, as DNA: TGCGCCAGCAGCCAAGGACAGGGGGATTCTGAAGCTTTCTTT. Translation gives CASSQGQGDSEAFF.

This clonotype was recorded a few times. V gene TRBV28 combines with J gene TRBJ1-5; D gene ambiguous. The V gene's germline CDR1 is MDHEN and CDR2 SYDVKM. The germline V and J ends were trimmed by 6 bases and 2 bases, with 11 bases remaining between them. This CDR3 is 14 amino acids long. This chain's CDR3 is CASRRTVGNQPQHF. For the CDR3, the DNA is TGTGCCAGCAGACGTACCGTGGGCAATCAGCCCCAGCATTTT. Filled out from reference TRBV28 and TRBJ1-5, the complete variable domain reads DVKVTQSSRYLVKRTGEKVFLECVQDMDHENMFWYRQDPGLGLRLIYFSYDVKMKEKGDIPEGYSVSREKKERFSLILESASTNQTSMYLCASRRTVGNQPQHFGDGTRLSIL.